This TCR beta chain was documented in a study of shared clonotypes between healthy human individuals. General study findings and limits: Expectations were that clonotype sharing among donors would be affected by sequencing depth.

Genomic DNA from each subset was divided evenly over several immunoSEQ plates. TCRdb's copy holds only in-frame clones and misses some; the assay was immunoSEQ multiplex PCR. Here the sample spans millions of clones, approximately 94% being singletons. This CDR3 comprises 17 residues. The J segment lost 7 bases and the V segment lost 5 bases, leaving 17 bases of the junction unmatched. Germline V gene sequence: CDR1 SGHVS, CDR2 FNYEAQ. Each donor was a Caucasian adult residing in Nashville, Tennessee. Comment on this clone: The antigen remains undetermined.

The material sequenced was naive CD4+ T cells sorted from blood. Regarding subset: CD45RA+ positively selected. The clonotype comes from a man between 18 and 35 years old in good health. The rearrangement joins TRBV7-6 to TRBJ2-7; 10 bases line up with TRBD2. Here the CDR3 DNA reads TGTGCCAGCAGCCCCGCCGGGGGGCTAGCGGGAGAGGGGGAGCAGTACTTC. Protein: CASSPAGGLAGEGEQYF.